This TCR beta chain was documented in a study of shared clonotypes between healthy human individuals. Study context: Every donor yielded three CD4 naive, three CD4 memory, two CD8 naive and one CD8 memory plate.

Partitioning of CD4+ cells yielded a CD45RA+ naive subset and a CD45RA-negative memory subset. V was trimmed by 4 bases and J by 1 base, leaving 11 bases between them. The CDR3 totals 14 residues. Germline lookup yields CDR1 SGHRS and CDR2 YFSETQ. The data were produced by immunoSEQ multiplex PCR, yet TCRdb's version contains in-frame clones alone and is incomplete. The sample yields a few hundred thousand clones, approximately 79% seen once. The receptor was derived from a man aged 30 to 45 in good health. This chain joins TRBV5-1 and TRBJ2-5; D is uncertain. The specimen was memory CD4+ T cells sorted from blood. Subset specified: CD45RA-negative fraction. Here the CDR3 DNA reads TGCGCCAGCAGCCCCGGGCGAAGCCAAGAGACCCAGTACTTC. Protein sequence: CASSPGRSQETQYF. Based on the CDR3 plus reference TRBV5-1 and TRBJ2-5, the full variable domain is KAGVTQTPRYLIKTRGQQVTLSCSPISGHRSVSWYQQTPGQGLQFLFEYFSETQRNKGNFPGRFSGRQFSNSRSEMNVSTLELGDSALYLCASSPGRSQETQYFGPGTRLLVL.